This T cell receptor beta chain was recovered during a study of Ad26.COV2.S vaccination and SARS-CoV-2 variants. The method was immunoSEQ multiplex PCR; TCRdb's version includes in-frame clones alone and lacks a portion of them. The sample holds about 140,000 clones, 86% seen once. V was cut by 3 bases and J by 4 bases, with 7 bases left in between. The length of the CDR3 is 13 residues. Germline loops: CDR1 LGHDT, CDR2 YNNKEL (reference sequence). The material was peripheral blood, obtained after recovery from COVID-19. V and J are TRBV3-1 (or the pseudogene TRBV3-2) and TRBJ2-1; unclear D gene. The sequence came from a human donor who had recovered from COVID-19. The CDR3 here is CASSQSSYNEQFF. The DNA for the CDR3 is TGTGCCAGCAGCCAGTCCAGTTACAATGAGCAGTTCTTC.